The sequence of this TCR beta chain was determined in a study of metastatic and nonmetastatic thyroid tumors. Turning to the study itself: Repertoires were compared across blood and tumor or nodule tissue from malignant and benign thyroid patients. Study findings and constraints: A significant increase in TCR beta diversity was reportedly seen in malignant thyroid tumors relative to benign nodules, in blood and tumor.

The germline V and J ends were trimmed by 0 bases and 4 bases, with 12 bases remaining between them. The length of the CDR3 is 15 residues. Germline CDR1 is MNHNS and CDR2 is SASEGT. For this clone: Antigen specificity is unknown.

Prior to thyroid surgery, none of the patients had received any treatment. Original handling: The study built a papillary thyroid cancer distant-metastasis classifier from CDR3 differences across clinicopathological groups. TCRdb reprocessed the PCR reads via MiXCR. These V and J calls derive from TCRdb rather than the authors' analysis. There are about 2,500 clones in the sample; 20% to 25% occur only once, and 22% lies in the top ten. The receptor comes from a male donor with papillary thyroid cancer or a benign thyroid nodule (not recorded which). Some clones in this sample may be carry-over from other donors' samples. Sample: adjacent normal tissue. The chain combines TRBV6-1 with TRBJ1-2, with D possibly matching TRBD1 (6 bases). In DNA, the CDR3 is TGTGCCAGCAGTGAAGCGTGGTCACAGGGCTATGGCTACACCTTC. It specifies CASSEAWSQGYGYTF.